The clone carrying this TCR beta chain was observed at least ten times. What it binds is unknown. These data belong to a study of T cells in Graves' hyperthyroidism and ophthalmopathy. Study-wide background: Peripheral blood samples were taken at initial diagnosis, prior to any treatment. Study conclusions and caveats: Also found in blood were most expanded thyroid clonotypes above 0.001.

Amplification of TCR beta CDR3 regions was performed using RNA transcripts as template. HTBI primers were used for first-round RT-PCR of the TCR CDR3. TCRdb analysed the multiplex PCR reads with MiXCR anew, one entry per CDR3 protein. The sample includes 250,000 to 300,000 distinct CDR3 sequences, over 15% of them seen just once. Germline values: CDR1 KGHSH, CDR2 LQKENI. V lost 6 bases, J lost 9 bases, and 15 bases lay in between. CDR3 length: 13 amino acids. Subjects with ophthalmopathy showed a Clinical Activity Score no lower than 3, a NOSPECS grade no lower than 4, and a duration shorter than 3 months.

The chain has TRBV18 and TRBJ2-1; tentative D call: TRBD2 (5 bases). Sample: blood. The clonotype comes from a woman in her sixties with Graves' ophthalmopathy. CDR3 residues: CASSTERRSEQFF. CDR3 nucleotides: TGTGCCAGCTCCACGGAGCGGCGCAGTGAGCAGTTCTTC.